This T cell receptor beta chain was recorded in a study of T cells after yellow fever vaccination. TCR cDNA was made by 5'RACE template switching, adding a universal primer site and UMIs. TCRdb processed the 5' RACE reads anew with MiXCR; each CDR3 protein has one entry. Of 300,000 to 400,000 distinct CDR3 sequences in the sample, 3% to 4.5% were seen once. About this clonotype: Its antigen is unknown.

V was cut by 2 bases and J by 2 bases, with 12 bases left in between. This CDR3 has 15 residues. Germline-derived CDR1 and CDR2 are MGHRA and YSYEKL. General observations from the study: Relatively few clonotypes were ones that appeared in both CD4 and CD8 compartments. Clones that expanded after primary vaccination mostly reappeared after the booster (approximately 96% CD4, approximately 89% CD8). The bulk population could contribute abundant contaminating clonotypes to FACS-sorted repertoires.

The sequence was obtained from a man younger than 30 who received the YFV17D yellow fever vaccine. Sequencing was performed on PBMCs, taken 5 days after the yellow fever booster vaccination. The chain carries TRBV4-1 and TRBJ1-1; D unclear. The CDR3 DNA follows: TGCGCCAGCAGCCAATTTACTAGTACTAACACTGAAGCTTTCTTT. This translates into CASSQFTSTNTEAFF.